The following is a TCR beta chain sequence with its context. What it binds is unknown. This sample was taken from a study of T cell responses to AZD1222 COVID-19 vaccine. Germline trimming cut 4 bases from V and 2 bases from J; bases unmatched to any gene: 11. Germline-derived CDR1 and CDR2 are SGHVS and FQNEAQ. The CDR3 length is 17 residues. Study-level findings and limits: With dominance at 160-218 and 743-854, vaccine-associated CD4 TCRs spanned spike.

Clones were sequenced by immunoSEQ multiplex PCR, and TCRdb holds only the in-frame ones, with some missing. The sample carries approximately 130,000 clones, about 79% recorded once. The rearrangement joins TRBV7-8 to TRBJ1-3; 7 bases map to TRBD1. The material was peripheral blood, obtained 28 days after the second AZD1222 dose. The TCR comes from an adult who received the AZD1222 COVID-19 vaccine. DNA for the CDR3: TGTGCCAGCAGCTCAACTCCCGTGACAGGGACTGGAAACACCATATATTTT. Amino acid sequence: CASSSTPVTGTGNTIYF. The full variable domain, completed using reference TRBV7-8 and TRBJ1-3, is GAGVSQSPRYKVAKRGQDVALRCDPISGHVSLFWYQQALGQGPEFLTYFQNEAQLDKSGLPSDRFFAERPEGSVSTLKIQRTQQEDSAVYLCASSSTPVTGTGNTIYFGEGSWLTVV.